The next 27 T cell receptor delta chains were all read from a single sample in a study of gamma-delta T cells after stem cell transplantation. TCRdb re-called clones from the RT-PCR reads via CATT. This sample has thousands of delta-chain clones, with roughly 15% found just once. Source material: gamma-delta T cells. These receptors all come from a human donor. It is not recorded whose cells these are; they may come from a transplant donor. This table probably holds off-target reads from a library built for another chain.

The gene calls are TRDV2 and TRDJ3; TRDD3 agrees at 11 bases. The J segment lost 2 bases and the V segment lost 0 bases, leaving 11 bases of the junction unmatched. This CDR3 has 21 residues. Germline CDR1 and CDR2: GEAIGNYY and EKD. The CDR3 loop is CACDTPSLLGDRTWDTRQMFF. The CDR3 nucleotides are TGTGCCTGTGACACCCCCAGTCTACTGGGGGATAGGACCTGGGACACCCGACAGATGTTTTTC.

The chain carries TRDV2 and TRDJ1; perhaps TRDD3 as D (6 bases). The germline V and J ends were trimmed by 0 bases and 9 bases, with 22 bases remaining between them. Germline V lookup: CDR1 GEAIGNYY, CDR2 EKD. The CDR3 is 16 residues long. The CDR3 here is CACDTVSGGLKGELIF. The CDR3 nucleotides are TGTGCCTGTGACACCGTTAGTGGGGGCCTGAAGGGGGAACTCATCTTT.

The chain couples TRDV2 to TRDJ1; D remains ambiguous. Trimming took off 0 bases at V and 7 bases at J, with 14 bases between the two ends. The CDR3 totals 14 residues. Germline V gives CDR1 GEAIGNYY, CDR2 EKD. In DNA form, the CDR3 reads TGTGCCTGTGACACCGTGTCACGGGGCACTAAACTCATCTTT. The encoded protein is CACDTVSRGTKLIF.

The genes are TRDV2 and TRDJ1; D is ambiguous. Per germline, CDR1 GEAIGNYY and CDR2 EKD. The CDR3 sequence is 19 residues long. Trimming cost V 3 bases and J 0 bases, with 25 bases left between them. CDR3 nucleotides: TGTGCCTGTGACGCCCTCTCCCCAGTCCGTACTGCGAACACCGATAAACTCATCTTT. It codes for CACDALSPVRTANTDKLIF.

The genes are TRDV2 and TRDJ1; 13 bases line up with TRDD3. With 2 bases clipped from V and 10 bases from J, the junction kept 15 bases outside the gene matches. CDR3 length equals 17 residues. CDR1 and CDR2 from the germline V gene are GEAIGNYY and EKD. The CDR3 region has the DNA TGTGCCTGTGACAGTCTCGTACTGGGGGATACGCCTTCAAGACTCATCTTT. Amino acid sequence: CACDSLVLGDTPSRLIF.

The V call is TRDV2, the J call TRDJ3; 11 bases agree with TRDD3. V lost 4 bases, J lost 2 bases, and 21 bases stayed unmatched. The CDR3 sequence is 23 residues long. The germline V gene has CDR1 GEAIGNYY and CDR2 EKD. The CDR3 protein is CACDSFPPGTGGYDAWDTRQMFF. CDR3 coding DNA: TGTGCCTGTGATTCCTTTCCTCCTGGTACTGGGGGATATGACGCCTGGGACACCCGACAGATGTTTTTC.

This clone turned up a few times. The chain joins TRDV1 to TRDJ1; TRDD3 is a possible D gene (6 bases). The CDR3 spans 18 residues. Germline V gene lookup returns CDR1 TSWWSYY and CDR2 QGS. The V and J ends lost 0 bases and 8 bases respectively, with 25 bases between them. The CDR3, as DNA: TGTGCTCTTGGGGAACTGAAGCCTCACAAGGGGGAGACCCTCAAACTCATCTTT. Amino acids: CALGELKPHKGETLKLIF.

This clone appeared a few times. The genes are TRDV2 and TRDJ1; D remains ambiguous. The CDR3 runs 13 residues. Germline V lookup: CDR1 GEAIGNYY, CDR2 EKD. V dropped 3 bases and J dropped 2 bases, with 9 bases sitting between them. The CDR3 DNA is TGTGCCTGTGACCCTATCACGACCGATAAACTCATCTTT. This encodes CACDPITTDKLIF.

In the case of this clone: Since a much larger clone is just one base distant, this may be a read error. V is TRDV2 and J is TRDJ1; D may be TRDD3 (5 bases). The CDR3 is made up of 20 amino acids. V lost 0 bases and J lost 0, with 25 bases in between. CDR1 GEAIGNYY and CDR2 EKD come from the germline V gene. CDR3 sequence: CACDTIPPSPGREYTDKLIF. DNA for the CDR3: TGTGCCTGTGACACCATCCCCCCGTCCCCGGGGAGGGAGTACACCGATAAACTCATCTTT.

This clone was detected only a few times. This sequence joins TRDV2 and TRDJ1; 7 positions agree with TRDD3. V shed 1 base, J shed 0 bases, and the junction held 7 bases outside the gene matches. The CDR3 sequence is 16 residues long. In germline, CDR1 is GEAIGNYY, CDR2 EKD. The CDR3 DNA follows: TGTGCCTGTGACACGGTGGGATACACATACACCGATAAACTCATCTTT. This gives the protein CACDTVGYTYTDKLIF.

This clone was counted only a few times. V gene TRDV2 combines with J gene TRDJ1; no reliable D call. CDR1 and CDR2 (germline): GEAIGNYY, EKD. There are 15 residues in the CDR3. V dropped 0 bases and J dropped 0 bases, with 10 bases sitting between them. CDR3 loop: CACDTLTGYTDKLIF. As DNA, the CDR3 is TGTGCCTGTGACACCCTGACCGGGTACACCGATAAACTCATCTTT.

This clone was seen a few times. V usage is TRDV2 and J usage is TRDJ1, with TRDD3 matching over 12 bases. CDR3 length equals 20 residues. V was pared by 0 bases and J by 6 bases, with 19 bases of the junction left unmatched. Germline V gives CDR1 GEAIGNYY, CDR2 EKD. The CDR3 here is CACDTVSHVGLLGDTNKLIF. The CDR3 nucleotides read TGTGCCTGTGACACCGTTTCTCACGTCGGGTTACTGGGGGATACTAATAAACTCATCTTT.

The chain is built from TRDV2 and TRDJ1, with 8 positions matching TRDD3. The CDR3 is 16 amino acids. Germline V gives CDR1 GEAIGNYY, CDR2 EKD. The ends lost 0 bases at V and 0 bases at J; junction bases unmatched: 5. The CDR3, as DNA: TGTGCCTGTGACACCGGCTGGGGGAGGAACACCGATAAACTCATCTTT. Translating gives CACDTGWGRNTDKLIF.

The chain uses TRDV2 and TRDJ1; 9 nucleotides line up with TRDD3. CDR1 and CDR2 from the germline V gene are GEAIGNYY and EKD. The CDR3 has 16 residues. V was clipped by 3 bases and J by 3 bases; unmatched bases: 10. The CDR3 bases are TGTGCCTGTGACGTACTGGGGGACCGGGGCCCCGATAAACTCATCTTT. This encodes CACDVLGDRGPDKLIF.

This clone was observed a few times. J is TRDJ1 and V is TRDV2; 10 nucleotides agree with TRDD3. This CDR3 has 16 amino acids. In germline, CDR1 is GEAIGNYY, CDR2 EKD. The trim removed 0 bases at V and 3 bases at J, leaving 6 bases unmatched. The CDR3 protein is CACDTVSTGGSDKLIF. The CDR3 coding sequence is TGTGCCTGTGACACCGTGAGTACTGGGGGATCCGATAAACTCATCTTT.

This chain links TRDV2 with TRDJ1; D is perhaps TRDD2 (6 bases). The CDR3 runs to 17 residues. Deletions cut 0 bases from V and 0 bases from J, with 16 bases between. Germline CDR1 reads GEAIGNYY; CDR2 reads EKD. The CDR3 DNA reads as TGTGCCTGTGACACCGTGGCTCCTTTTCCTAACACCGATAAACTCATCTTT. Translated: CACDTVAPFPNTDKLIF.

The chain combines TRDV2 with TRDJ1; 8 bases are a match to TRDD3. Germline loops: CDR1 GEAIGNYY, CDR2 EKD. The V gene end was trimmed by 1 base and the J gene end by 3 bases; junction bases not matched to a gene: 9. The CDR3 length is 16 residues. The DNA of the CDR3 is TGTGCCTGTGACACTCTGGGGGAAGCTTCAGCCGATAAACTCATCTTT. Translated, it gives CACDTLGEASADKLIF.

V is TRDV2 and J is TRDJ1; TRDD3 agrees at 12 bases. The trim removed 3 bases at V and 10 bases at J, leaving 8 bases unmatched. CDR1 and CDR2 (germline): GEAIGNYY, EKD. The CDR3 covers 14 residues. The CDR3 loop is CACDPVLGDTRLIF. The CDR3 region has the DNA TGTGCCTGTGACCCCGTACTGGGGGATACACGACTCATCTTT.

V is TRDV2 and J is TRDJ1; TRDD3 matches at 12 bases. Germline lookup yields CDR1 GEAIGNYY and CDR2 EKD. The CDR3 sequence is 18 residues long. The junction had 7 bases not matched to a gene; V was cut back by 0 bases and J by 0 bases. As DNA, the CDR3 is TGTGCCTGTGACACCGTCCCTGGGGGATACGAACACACCGATAAACTCATCTTT. Translated, it gives CACDTVPGGYEHTDKLIF.

The chain is built from TRDV2 and TRDJ3, with 13 bases lining up with TRDD3. Per the germline V gene, CDR1 is GEAIGNYY and CDR2 is EKD. With V trimmed by 3 bases and J by 0 bases, 7 bases remained unmatched. CDR3 length: 20 amino acids. The CDR3 DNA follows: TGTGCCTGTGACCCCACTGGGGGATACGCCAGCTCCTGGGACACCCGACAGATGTTTTTC. Translating it yields CACDPTGGYASSWDTRQMFF.

V usage is TRDV2 and J usage is TRDJ2; TRDD3 matches 9 bases. The CDR3 totals 17 residues. Germline V gene lookup returns CDR1 GEAIGNYY and CDR2 EKD. V trimming: 0 bases; J trimming: 4 bases; junction bases outside the gene matches: 8. The CDR3 sequence: CACDTVSGIRKTAQLFF. CDR3 DNA: TGTGCCTGTGACACCGTATCGGGGATACGCAAGACAGCACAACTCTTCTTT.

This clone was detected a few times. The V and J genes are TRDV2 and TRDJ1, with 7 bases lining up with TRDD3. Germline loops: CDR1 GEAIGNYY, CDR2 EKD. The CDR3 covers 14 residues. The V gene end was trimmed by 4 bases and the J gene end by 0 bases; junction bases not matched to a gene: 4. The CDR3 protein is CACDRLGDTDKLIF. The CDR3 region has the DNA TGTGCCTGTGATCGCCTGGGGGACACCGATAAACTCATCTTT.

As regards this clone: Just one base apart from a much larger clone, this may be a read error. This chain links TRDV2 with TRDJ1, with TRDD3 identical over 8 bases. CDR3 length: 17 residues. Germline V gene lookup returns CDR1 GEAIGNYY and CDR2 EKD. The CDR3 coding sequence is TGTGCCTGTGACCCTGTACTGGGGGGCAAGTACACCAATAAACTCATCTTT. Its translation: CACDPVLGGKYTNKLIF.

The chain couples TRDV2 to TRDJ3, with 8 positions matching TRDD3. The CDR3 is 20 amino acids. After removal of 3 bases from V and 0 bases from J, the junction contained 12 bases not matched to a gene. Germline V CDR1 and CDR2: GEAIGNYY, EKD. The CDR3 sequence is CACDSVTGGRSSWDTRQMFF. CDR3 coding DNA: TGTGCCTGTGACTCGGTGACTGGGGGCCGGAGCTCCTGGGACACCCGACAGATGTTTTTC.

This clone has only a few counts. V gene TRDV2 combines with J gene TRDJ3; 13 positions match TRDD3. This CDR3 is 21 amino acids long. The germline V gene has CDR1 GEAIGNYY and CDR2 EKD. The ends lost 2 bases at V and 1 base at J; junction bases unmatched: 10. CDR3 amino acids: CACDMGTLGDTRSWDTRQMFF. DNA for the CDR3: TGTGCCTGTGACATGGGGACACTGGGGGATACGCGATCCTGGGACACCCGACAGATGTTTTTC.

The V and J genes are TRDV2 and TRDJ1; 12 bases map to TRDD3. This CDR3 is 16 amino acids long. Trimming at V came to 2 bases and at J to 2 bases, leaving 5 bases not matched to a gene. The germline gives CDR1 GEAIGNYY, CDR2 EKD. CDR3 sequence (DNA): TGTGCCTGTGACAACCTGGGGGATACGGCAACCGATAAACTCATCTTT. Amino acid sequence: CACDNLGDTATDKLIF.

The chain is built from TRDV2 and TRDJ1; D may be TRDD2 or TRDD3 (5 bases each). V was shortened by 4 bases and J by 4 bases, with 30 bases between the two germline ends. The CDR3 sequence is 19 residues long. CDR1 is GEAIGNYY, CDR2 EKD, per germline. This CDR3 is CACEPLSYHPQDRLDKLIF. DNA for the CDR3: TGTGCCTGTGAACCTCTGTCCTATCATCCCCAGGATAGGCTCGATAAACTCATCTTT.